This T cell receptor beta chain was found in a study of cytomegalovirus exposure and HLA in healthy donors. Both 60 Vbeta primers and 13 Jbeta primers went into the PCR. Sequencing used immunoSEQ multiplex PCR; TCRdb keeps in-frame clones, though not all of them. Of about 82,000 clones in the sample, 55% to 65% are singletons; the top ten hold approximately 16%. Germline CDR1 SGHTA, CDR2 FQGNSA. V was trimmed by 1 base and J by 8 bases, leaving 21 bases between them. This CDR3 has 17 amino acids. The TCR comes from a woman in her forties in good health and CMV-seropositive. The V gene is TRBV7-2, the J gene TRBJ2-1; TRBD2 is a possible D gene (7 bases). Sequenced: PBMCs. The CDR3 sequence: CASSLEGWEGVGYEQFF. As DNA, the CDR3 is TGTGCCAGCAGCTTAGAAGGTTGGGAGGGGGTGGGCTATGAGCAGTTCTTC.